The following is a T cell receptor (beta chain) sequence with its context. The target antigen is unknown. The data belong to a study of early T cells in non-severe SARS-CoV-2 infection. On the study more broadly: Sequencing targeted bulk RNA from unsorted whole blood, leaving chains unpaired. Findings and caveats of the study: VDJdb matching, biased toward anti-spike CD8 responses, missed private and CD4 specificities.

Individual cDNA molecules received unique molecular identifiers during library preparation. Using its own MiXCR run on the 5' RACE reads, TCRdb lists one record per CDR3 protein. The table records tens of thousands of distinct CDR3 sequences, around an eighth of them present only once. Input material: whole blood. This TCR was sampled from an adult who was a healthcare worker with PCR-confirmed SARS-CoV-2 infection or an uninfected control (not recorded which).

CDR3 DNA: TGCAGTGCCGACCAACGGCTCCGAACAAATGAGCAGTTCTTC. Its protein product is CSADQRLRTNEQFF. The rearrangement joins TRBV20-1 to TRBJ2-1; D call uncertain. The CDR3 contains 14 residues. V was trimmed by 6 bases and J by 7 bases, leaving 19 bases between them. Germline V CDR1 and CDR2: DFQATT, SNEGSKA (reference sequence).